The clone carrying this TCR beta chain was seen only a few times. For the second PCR, which ran for roughly 6 to 12 cycles, a sample-barcoded 5' primer and a J-beta primer mix were used. TCRdb ran MiXCR on the 5' RACE reads and lists one entry per CDR3 protein. The sample lists 1.4 million to 1.5 million distinct CDR3 sequences; roughly 40% were seen once. This specimen comes from a study of blood T cells in healthy people across ages. The wider study: About one barcoded beta molecule per two T cells was captured by template switching.

The ends were cut back, 4 bases at V and 0 bases at J, with 12 bases in the middle. Germline V gene lookup returns CDR1 SGDLS and CDR2 YYNGEE. The CDR3 consists of 15 residues. The specimen was blood. The clonotype originates from a woman aged 18-30 years in good health. The chain carries TRBV9 and TRBJ2-3, with D possibly being TRBD2 (5 bases). The CDR3 region has the DNA TGTGCCAGCAGCCAAGAGGGCAGTAGCACAGATACGCAGTATTTT. It encodes CASSQEGSSTDTQYF.